A single sample is the source of the 6 T cell receptor beta chains below, sequenced in a study of blood T cell repertoires in COVID-19 (dated by TCRdb to the early 2020s). The library came from the immunoSEQ multiplex PCR assay. This is the immuneACCESS table as TCRdb keeps it, with only in-frame sequences that have V and J called. A part of the clones is gone; compared with another copy, unresolved V genes explain less than half, and the rest is unexplained. The table for this sample lists a few hundred thousand clones; 85% to 90% of them were counted only once. The top ten clones comprise 3% to 3.5% of the sample. The sequencing sample was made of PBMCs or T cells enriched from blood (not recorded which). These receptors all come from a woman under 30 in a cohort exposed to, infected with or recovered from COVID-19 (not recorded which).

The rearrangement joins TRBV18 to TRBJ1-6, with no clear D. V gave up 2 bases and J gave up 6 bases, with 17 bases separating them. Germline V lookup: CDR1 KGHSH, CDR2 LQKENI. The CDR3 sequence is 17 residues long. The CDR3 DNA sequence: TGTGCCAGCTCACCAGTTCCGACTTCCCGCTCTAATTCACCCCTCCACTTT. Its translation is CASSPVPTSRSNSPLHF.

In this sample, this clone turned up once. The sample contains more than one DNA sequence encoding this CDR3. The rearrangement links TRBV2 to TRBJ1-1, with a tentative D call TRBD1 (5 bases). Between the trimmed V and J ends, which lost 3 bases and 4 bases, there was a span of 6 bases. Per the germline V gene, CDR1 is SNHLY and CDR2 is FYNNEI. The CDR3 consists of 12 residues. The CDR3 spells CASSETATEAFF. In nucleotides, the CDR3 is TGTGCCAGCAGTGAGACAGCCACTGAAGCTTTCTTT.

This chain uses TRBV10-3 with TRBJ2-7; 13 nucleotides align to TRBD2. CDR1 is ENHRY, CDR2 SYGVKD, per germline. CDR3 length: 17 residues. The ends lost 5 bases at V and 0 bases at J; junction bases unmatched: 7. CDR3 bases: TGTGCCATCAGTTGGACTAGCGGGAGCCCCTCCTCCTACGAGCAGTACTTC. It yields the protein CAISWTSGSPSSYEQYF.

This rearrangement joins TRBV5-1 to TRBJ2-3; 7 bases are a match to TRBD2. The CDR3 consists of 16 residues. Germline assignment: CDR1 SGHRS and CDR2 YFSETQ. The J segment lost 3 bases and the V segment lost 3 bases, leaving 10 bases of the junction unmatched. The CDR3 region is CASSSGVASGTDTQYF. CDR3 bases: TGCGCCAGCAGCTCCGGGGTTGCTAGCGGAACAGATACGCAGTATTTT.

This rearrangement joins TRBV3-1 (or the pseudogene TRBV3-2) to TRBJ1-1; TRBD1 matches at 9 bases. The CDR3 is 16 residues long. Trimming at V came to 1 base and at J to 0 bases, leaving 3 bases not matched to a gene. From germline, CDR1 is LGHDT and CDR2 YNNKEL (reference sequence). CDR3: CASSQVDRGLNTEAFF. The DNA of the CDR3 is TGTGCCAGCAGCCAAGTGGACAGGGGATTGAACACTGAAGCTTTCTTT.

V and J are TRBV6-1 and TRBJ1-5; D might be TRBD1 (5 bases). The germline V and J ends were trimmed by 3 bases and 6 bases, with 12 bases remaining between them. Germline V lookup: CDR1 MNHNS, CDR2 SASEGT. This CDR3 comprises 14 residues. The CDR3 loop is CASSDRVLGQPQHF. The CDR3 DNA follows: TGTGCCAGCAGTGACAGGGTTCTCGGTCAGCCCCAGCATTTT.